The sequence of this T cell receptor (beta chain) was determined in a study of blood T cell repertoires in COVID-19. Overall study context: PBMCs, B-cell-depleted T cells, or T cells were the source of the cDNA or gDNA that made up the material.

The authors' processing: Estimated nucleated cell counts came from reference gene primer amplification. Libraries were prepared by immunoSEQ multiplex PCR; TCRdb keeps only in-frame clonotypes and omits some of them. D and trimming were read from the DNA, whereas the V and J calls and clone size are those reported in that table. The sample holds about 170,000 clones, approximately 86% seen once. The CDR3 is 15 amino acids. The V gene lost 2 bases and the J gene lost 6 bases, with 17 bases spanning the gap. Germline CDR1 reads GTSNPN; CDR2 reads SVGIG (reference sequence). This sequence joins TRBV30 and TRBJ1-3; D is ambiguous. Sequenced input: peripheral blood. This clonotype originated in a woman aged 80 or older with active or convalescent COVID-19. The CDR3 protein is CAWSSLAGWLNTIYF. The CDR3 region has the DNA TGTGCCTGGAGTTCACTAGCGGGGTGGTTAAACACCATATATTTT.